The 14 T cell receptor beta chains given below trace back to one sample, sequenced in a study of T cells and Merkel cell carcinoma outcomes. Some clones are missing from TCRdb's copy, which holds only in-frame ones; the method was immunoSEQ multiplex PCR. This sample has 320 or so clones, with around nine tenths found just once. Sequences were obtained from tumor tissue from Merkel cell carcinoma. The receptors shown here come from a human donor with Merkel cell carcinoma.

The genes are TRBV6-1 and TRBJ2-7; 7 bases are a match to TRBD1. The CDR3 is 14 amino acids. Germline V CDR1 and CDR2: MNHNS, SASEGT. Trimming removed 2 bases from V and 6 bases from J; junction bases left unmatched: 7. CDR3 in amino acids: CASSELGTAAEQYF. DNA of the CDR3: TGTGCCAGCAGTGAACTTGGGACAGCCGCCGAGCAGTACTTC.

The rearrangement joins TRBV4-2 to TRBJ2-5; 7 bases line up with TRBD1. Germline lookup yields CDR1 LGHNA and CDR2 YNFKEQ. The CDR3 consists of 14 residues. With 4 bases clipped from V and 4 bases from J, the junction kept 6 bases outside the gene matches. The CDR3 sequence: CASSRPGTVETQYF. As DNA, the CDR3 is TGTGCCAGCAGCCGGCCTGGGACAGTAGAGACCCAGTACTTC.

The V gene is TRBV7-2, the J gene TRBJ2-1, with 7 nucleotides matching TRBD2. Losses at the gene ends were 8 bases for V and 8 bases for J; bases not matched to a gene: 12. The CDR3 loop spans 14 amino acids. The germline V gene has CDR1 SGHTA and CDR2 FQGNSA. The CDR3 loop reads CASSPSGGQYEQFF. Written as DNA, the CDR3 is TGTGCCAGCTCCCCTAGCGGAGGGCAGTATGAGCAGTTCTTC.

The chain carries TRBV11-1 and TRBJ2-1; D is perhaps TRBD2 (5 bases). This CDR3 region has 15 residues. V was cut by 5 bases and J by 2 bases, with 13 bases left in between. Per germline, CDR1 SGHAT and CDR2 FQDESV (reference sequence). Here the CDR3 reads CASSPDLAPYNEQFF. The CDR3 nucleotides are TGTGCCAGCAGCCCAGACCTAGCCCCCTACAATGAGCAGTTCTTC.

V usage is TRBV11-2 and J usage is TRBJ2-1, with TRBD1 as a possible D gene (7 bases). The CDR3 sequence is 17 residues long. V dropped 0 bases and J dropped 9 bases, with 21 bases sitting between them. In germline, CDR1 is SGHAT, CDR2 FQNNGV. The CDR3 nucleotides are TGTGCCAGCAGCTTAGATCCCGGGGCAGGGGGAGGTGGTGAGCAGTTCTTC. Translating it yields CASSLDPGAGGGGEQFF.

CDR3 sequence: CASSPLDSTDTQYF. CDR3 in DNA: TGTGCCAGCAGCCCCCTGGACAGCACAGATACGCAGTATTTT. This rearrangement joins TRBV9 to TRBJ2-3, with unresolved D. Germline V gene data show CDR1 as SGDLS and CDR2 as YYNGEE. The length of the CDR3 is 14 residues. V was cut by 4 bases and J by 0 bases, with 9 bases left in between.

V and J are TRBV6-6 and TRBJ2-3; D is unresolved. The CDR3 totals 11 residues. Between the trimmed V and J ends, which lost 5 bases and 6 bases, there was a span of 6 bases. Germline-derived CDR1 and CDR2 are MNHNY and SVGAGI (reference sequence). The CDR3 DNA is TGTGCCAGCAGTAGAGCCGATACGCAGTATTTT. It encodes CASSRADTQYF.

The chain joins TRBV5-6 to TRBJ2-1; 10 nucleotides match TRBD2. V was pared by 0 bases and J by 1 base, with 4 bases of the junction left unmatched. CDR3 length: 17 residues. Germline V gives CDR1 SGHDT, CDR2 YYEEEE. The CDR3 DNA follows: TGTGCCAGCAGCTTGGTTACTAGCGGGAATTCCTACAATGAGCAGTTCTTC. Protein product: CASSLVTSGNSYNEQFF.

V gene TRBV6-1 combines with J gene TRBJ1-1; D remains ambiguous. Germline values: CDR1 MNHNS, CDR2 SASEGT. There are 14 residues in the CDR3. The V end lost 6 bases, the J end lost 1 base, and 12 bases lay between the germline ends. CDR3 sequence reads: CASRESIANTEAFF. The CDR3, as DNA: TGTGCCAGCAGGGAAAGCATAGCGAACACTGAAGCTTTCTTT.

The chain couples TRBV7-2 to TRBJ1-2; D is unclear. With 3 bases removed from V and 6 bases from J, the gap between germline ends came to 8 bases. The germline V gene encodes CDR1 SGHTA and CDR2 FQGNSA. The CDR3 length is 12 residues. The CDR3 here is CASSLQGHGYTF. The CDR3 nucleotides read TGTGCCAGCAGCTTGCAAGGGCATGGCTACACCTTC.

CDR3 in DNA: TGTGCCAGCAGTTTATCCGGCCCAAGGGGCCCTGAAGCTTTCTTT. It encodes CASSLSGPRGPEAFF. The chain combines TRBV27 with TRBJ1-1, with a weak D call TRBD1 (5 bases). The CDR3 spans 15 residues. Trimming left V 0 bases short and J 6 bases short, with 14 bases between. Germline CDR1 MNHEY, CDR2 SMNVEV (reference sequence).

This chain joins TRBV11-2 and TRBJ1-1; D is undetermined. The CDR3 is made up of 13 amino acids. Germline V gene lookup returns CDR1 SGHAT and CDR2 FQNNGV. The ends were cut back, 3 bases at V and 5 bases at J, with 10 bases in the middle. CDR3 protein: CASSLTETTEAFF. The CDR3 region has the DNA TGTGCCAGCAGCTTGACTGAGACTACTGAAGCTTTCTTT.

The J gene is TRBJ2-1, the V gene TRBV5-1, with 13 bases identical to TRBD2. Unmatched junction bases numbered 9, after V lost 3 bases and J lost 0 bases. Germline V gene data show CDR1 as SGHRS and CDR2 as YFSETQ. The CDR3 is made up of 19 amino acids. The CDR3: CASSYRTSGSGTSYNEQFF. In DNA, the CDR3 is TGCGCCAGCAGCTACAGGACTAGCGGGAGTGGGACCTCCTACAATGAGCAGTTCTTC.

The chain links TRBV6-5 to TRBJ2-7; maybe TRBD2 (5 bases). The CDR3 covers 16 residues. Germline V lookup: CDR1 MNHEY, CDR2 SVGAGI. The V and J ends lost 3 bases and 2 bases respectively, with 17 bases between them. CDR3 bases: TGTGCCAGCAGTTATTTCAGCTGGCGGGTCCCCTACGAGCAGTACTTC. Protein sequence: CASSYFSWRVPYEQYF.